This T cell receptor (beta chain) was found in a study of cytomegalovirus exposure and HLA in healthy donors. V shed 2 bases and J shed 4 bases, with 14 bases lying between them. The CDR3 consists of 15 residues. CDR1 and CDR2 from the germline V gene are MDHEN and SYDVKM. PCR involved 60 Vbeta and 13 Jbeta primers. The assay was immunoSEQ multiplex PCR, and TCRdb's table has in-frame clones only and misses some. The repertoire holds roughly 180,000 clones, with approximately 84% as singletons. The TCR was taken from a woman aged 50 to 60 in good health and CMV-seropositive. Material for sequencing was PBMCs. The chain couples TRBV28 to TRBJ1-2; TRBD1 might be the D (5 bases). CDR3: CASSLSGGAFYGYTF. The CDR3 DNA follows: TGTGCCAGCAGTTTAAGCGGCGGGGCCTTCTATGGCTACACCTTC.